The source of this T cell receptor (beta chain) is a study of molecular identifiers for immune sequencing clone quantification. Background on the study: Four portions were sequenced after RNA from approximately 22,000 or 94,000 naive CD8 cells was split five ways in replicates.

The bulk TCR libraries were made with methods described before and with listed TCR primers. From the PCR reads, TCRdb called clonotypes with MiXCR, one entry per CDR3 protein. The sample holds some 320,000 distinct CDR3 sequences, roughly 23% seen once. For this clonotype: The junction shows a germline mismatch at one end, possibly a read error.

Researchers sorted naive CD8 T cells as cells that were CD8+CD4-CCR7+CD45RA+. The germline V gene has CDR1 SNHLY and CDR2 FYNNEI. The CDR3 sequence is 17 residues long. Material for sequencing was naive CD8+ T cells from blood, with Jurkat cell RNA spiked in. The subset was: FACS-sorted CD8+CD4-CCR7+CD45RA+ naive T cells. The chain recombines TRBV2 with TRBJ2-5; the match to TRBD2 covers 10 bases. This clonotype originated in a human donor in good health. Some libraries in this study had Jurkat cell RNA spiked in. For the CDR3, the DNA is TGTGCCAGCAGCGAAGGGCCTCGACTAGCGGGCCAAGAGACCCAGTACTTC. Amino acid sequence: CASSEGPRLAGQETQYF. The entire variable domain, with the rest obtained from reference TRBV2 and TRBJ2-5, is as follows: EPEVTQTPSHQVTQMGQEVILRCVPISNHLYFYWYRQILGQKVEFLVSFYNNEISEKSEIFDDQFSVERPDGSNFTLKIRSTKLEDSAMYFCASSEGPRLAGQETQYFGPGTRLLVL.